These 5 T cell receptor beta chains were sequenced from one sample in a study of beta chain features in type 1 diabetes. Notes on the study in general: People with Type 1 diabetes carried modestly yet significantly shorter TCRB CDR3s in all four CD4+ subsets.

Antigen specificity for these receptors is unknown. The authors reverse transcribed all of the isolated RNA, so sequencing captured expressed TCRB transcripts. TCRdb's table, derived via immunoSEQ multiplex PCR, lists solely in-frame clones and lacks some. The data hold about 180,000 clones, with about 7.8% observed a single time. What was sequenced was central memory CD4+ T cells from blood. The receptor source for this set is a woman aged 40 to 50 with type 1 diabetes.

Only a few counts were recorded for this clone. The chain uses TRBV29-1 and TRBJ2-5; D perhaps matches TRBD2 (6 bases). Germline CDR1 is SQVTM and CDR2 is ANQGSEA. V lost 6 bases, J lost 5 bases, and 19 bases lay in between. The CDR3 length is 14 residues. CDR3 protein: CSVDPDRAGETQYF. CDR3 DNA sequence: TGCAGCGTGGACCCCGACCGTGCGGGGGAGACCCAGTACTTC.

This clone was recorded a few times. V and J are TRBV29-1 and TRBJ1-3; the match to TRBD1 covers 8 bases. V trimming: 1 base; J trimming: 6 bases; junction bases outside the gene matches: 5. CDR1 and CDR2 from the germline V gene are SQVTM and ANQGSEA. The CDR3 extends over 14 amino acids. CDR3 region: CSVEARTGPNTIYF. CDR3 DNA sequence: TGCAGCGTTGAAGCCCGGACAGGGCCAAACACCATATATTTT.

The chain recombines TRBV27 with TRBJ2-3, with no clear D. Germline loops: CDR1 MNHEY, CDR2 SMNVEV (reference sequence). The ends were cut back, 2 bases at V and 4 bases at J, with 10 bases in the middle. The CDR3 sequence is 14 residues long. The CDR3 here is CASSLRSPSDTQYF. CDR3 DNA: TGTGCCAGCAGTTTACGGAGCCCGTCAGATACGCAGTATTTT.

As to this clone: This sample also contains other DNA sequences that code for the same CDR3. The V gene is TRBV5-1, the J gene TRBJ1-5; D possibly corresponds to TRBD1 (5 bases). Germline CDR1 is SGHRS and CDR2 is YFSETQ. This CDR3 is built from 15 residues. Trimming removed 0 bases at V and 4 bases at J, with 11 bases between. CDR3 sequence reads: CASSLEGVPNQPQHF. CDR3 sequence (DNA): TGCGCCAGCAGCTTGGAAGGGGTTCCGAATCAGCCCCAGCATTTT.

The J gene is TRBJ1-3, the V gene TRBV30, with a possible D match to TRBD1 (5 bases). V was cut by 1 base and J by 0 bases, with 7 bases left in between. This CDR3 has 14 residues. Germline CDR1 and CDR2: GTSNPN and SVGIG (reference sequence). The CDR3 sequence: CAWSATGSGNTIYF. As DNA, the CDR3 is TGTGCCTGGAGTGCAACAGGCTCTGGAAACACCATATATTTT.